Listed here are 27 T cell receptor beta chains from one sample, sequenced in a study of T cell changes during pregnancy in multiple sclerosis. Libraries were prepared by immunoSEQ multiplex PCR; TCRdb keeps only in-frame clonotypes and omits some of them. The profile shows 60,000 to 70,000 clones, 75% to 95% of them singletons. Sequenced material: peripheral blood, taken in the third trimester of pregnancy. These receptors were taken from a female donor in good health, enrolled as a control in a pregnancy study.

The V call is TRBV6-6, the J call TRBJ2-2; 8 bases are shared with TRBD2. The V and J ends lost 7 bases and 1 base, in that order; junction bases with no gene match: 8. The length of the CDR3 is 16 residues. Germline V CDR1 and CDR2: MNHNY, SVGAGI (reference sequence). The CDR3 region is CASTPRGGRNTGELFF. DNA of the CDR3: TGTGCCAGCACTCCCCGGGGGGGCAGGAACACCGGGGAGCTGTTTTTT.

The chain has TRBV6-5 and TRBJ2-7; possibly TRBD1 for D (5 bases). The germline V gene encodes CDR1 MNHEY and CDR2 SVGAGI. V was pared by 2 bases and J by 4 bases, with 15 bases between. This CDR3 has 15 residues. The CDR3 protein is CASSYPTRVEYEQYF. In nucleotides, the CDR3 is TGTGCCAGCAGTTACCCGACCAGGGTGGAGTACGAGCAGTACTTC.

The chain couples TRBV6-4 to TRBJ2-7; TRBD1 is a possible D gene (5 bases). The germline V gene has CDR1 MRHNA and CDR2 SNTAGT. The germline V and J ends were trimmed by 0 bases and 12 bases, with 12 bases remaining between them. The length of the CDR3 is 12 residues. The DNA for the CDR3 is TGTGCCAGCAGTGACTCCCAGGGATCGCGGTACTTC. Protein sequence: CASSDSQGSRYF.

The CDR3, as DNA: TGTGCCAGCAGCTCCCCTTTTACGGAGGGCGACGAGCAGTACTTC. This codes for CASSSPFTEGDEQYF. The rearrangement uses TRBV7-9 and TRBJ2-7, with a tentative D call TRBD2 (6 bases). Germline CDR1 and CDR2: SEHNR and FQNEAQ (reference sequence). Trimming removed 4 bases at V and 5 bases at J, with 18 bases between. There are 15 residues in the CDR3.

CDR3 DNA sequence: TGCAGCGTTATTCTAGACAGGGGGCCCTCCGGGGCCAACGTCCTGACTTTC. This translates into CSVILDRGPSGANVLTF. This rearrangement joins TRBV29-1 to TRBJ2-6, with TRBD1 matching 10 bases. CDR3 length equals 17 residues. Germline V gene lookup returns CDR1 SQVTM and CDR2 ANQGSEA. The J segment lost 4 bases and the V segment lost 5 bases, leaving 11 bases of the junction unmatched. The full variable domain, completed using reference TRBV29-1 and TRBJ2-6, is SAVISQKPSRDICQRGTSLTIQCQVDSQVTMMFWYRQQPGQSLTLIATANQGSEATYESGFVIDKFPISRPNLTFSTLTVSNMSPEDSSIYLCSVILDRGPSGANVLTFGAGSRLTVL.

The gene calls are TRBV2 and TRBJ2-5, with 11 bases aligning to TRBD2. J was trimmed by 4 bases and V by 5 bases; bases with no gene match: 6. The CDR3 covers 15 residues. Germline CDR1 reads SNHLY; CDR2 reads FYNNEI. CDR3 amino acids: CASSTSGSGGETQYF. The CDR3 DNA is TGTGCCAGCAGTACTAGCGGGAGCGGGGGAGAGACCCAGTACTTC.

The V and J genes are TRBV4-1 and TRBJ1-1; no clear D gene. Germline V gene sequence: CDR1 MGHRA, CDR2 YSYEKL. V was clipped by 1 base and J by 3 bases, with 9 bases between them. The CDR3 spans 14 residues. The CDR3 region has the DNA TGCGCCAGCAGCCAAGCCGGGAGGGACACTGAAGCTTTCTTT. Translated, it gives CASSQAGRDTEAFF.

This clone has a count of ten or more. The chain uses TRBV30 and TRBJ1-2, with TRBD1 matching 8 bases. The CDR3 extends over 14 amino acids. Germline loops: CDR1 GTSNPN, CDR2 SVGIG (reference sequence). V was clipped by 1 base and J by 1 base; unmatched bases: 2. The CDR3 region has the DNA TGTGCCTGGAGTGGGGACAGGAATAACTATGGCTACACCTTC. Its translation: CAWSGDRNNYGYTF.

V is TRBV7-9 and J is TRBJ2-5, with 11 bases aligning to TRBD2. This CDR3 spans 15 amino acids. V was pared by 5 bases and J by 4 bases, with 6 bases of the junction left unmatched. The germline CDR1 and CDR2 sequences are SEHNR and FQNEAQ (reference sequence). CDR3 nucleotide sequence: TGTGCCAGCAGCCCACTAGCGGGGGCCGGAGAGACCCAGTACTTC. The encoded protein is CASSPLAGAGETQYF.

The chain employs TRBV29-1 and TRBJ2-7; no reliable D call. Trimming stripped 5 bases from V and 2 bases from J, with 10 bases between. Germline V gene sequence: CDR1 SQVTM, CDR2 ANQGSEA. The CDR3 runs to 12 residues. The CDR3 bases are TGCAGCGTTTTAACGAGCCCCTACGAGCAGTACTTC. Protein sequence: CSVLTSPYEQYF.

In its sample, this clone was seen once. The chain couples TRBV7-9 to TRBJ2-3; 7 bases fit TRBD2. The length of the CDR3 is 13 residues. V shed 5 bases, J shed 6 bases, and the junction held 5 bases outside the gene matches. CDR1 is SEHNR and CDR2 is FQNEAQ in the germline V gene (reference sequence). The CDR3 DNA follows: TGTGCCAGCAGCCAGATGGGGGGGGATACGCAGTATTTT. Translated, it gives CASSQMGGDTQYF.

The chain links TRBV27 to TRBJ1-1; D is perhaps TRBD1 (6 bases). Germline lookup yields CDR1 MNHEY and CDR2 SMNVEV (reference sequence). Trimming left V 7 bases short and J 4 bases short, with 19 bases between. CDR3 length: 15 residues. CDR3 nucleotides: TGTGCCAGCACCCTGGACAGCTTCGGGGCCACTGAAGCTTTCTTT. Protein sequence: CASTLDSFGATEAFF.

The J gene is TRBJ1-2, the V gene TRBV10-3, with 7 bases lining up with TRBD1. Per the germline V gene, CDR1 is ENHRY and CDR2 is SYGVKD. Trimming at V came to 1 base and at J to 7 bases, leaving 6 bases not matched to a gene. The CDR3 length is 14 residues. The CDR3 reads CAISELARGFGYTF. The CDR3 DNA sequence: TGTGCCATCAGTGAGTTGGCCAGGGGGTTTGGCTACACCTTC.

J is TRBJ2-3 and V is TRBV5-1, with 9 bases matching TRBD2. V dropped 3 bases and J dropped 2; count of bases not matched to a gene: 1. Germline CDR1 and CDR2: SGHRS and YFSETQ. This CDR3 contains 14 residues. CDR3 residues: CASSSSGITDTQYF. The CDR3 nucleotides are TGCGCCAGCAGCTCTAGCGGGATCACAGATACGCAGTATTTT.

The V and J genes are TRBV6-1 and TRBJ2-1; possibly TRBD2 for D (7 bases). Trimming took off 2 bases at V and 6 bases at J, with 20 bases between the two ends. From germline, CDR1 is MNHNS and CDR2 SASEGT. This CDR3 comprises 17 residues. In nucleotides, the CDR3 is TGTGCCAGCAGTGAATGGGGCGGGCTAGCGGACAGCAATGAGCAGTTCTTC. It codes for CASSEWGGLADSNEQFF.

CDR3 bases: TGTGCCAGCAGCTTCAGCGGAACCTACGAGCAGTACTTC. It is translated as CASSFSGTYEQYF. The chain combines TRBV11-2 with TRBJ2-7, with a possible D match to TRBD2 (5 bases). Between the trimmed V and J ends, which lost 3 bases and 2 bases, there was a span of 8 bases. Germline CDR1 reads SGHAT; CDR2 reads FQNNGV. The length of the CDR3 is 13 residues.

V usage is TRBV6-1 and J usage is TRBJ2-1, with 11 bases matching TRBD2. CDR3 length: 15 amino acids. J was trimmed by 6 bases and V by 6 bases; bases with no gene match: 7. Looked up from germline, CDR1 is MNHNS and CDR2 is SASEGT. The CDR3 reads CASRELAGDLNEQFF. The CDR3 DNA follows: TGTGCCAGCAGAGAACTAGCGGGAGATCTCAATGAGCAGTTCTTC.

The chain links TRBV6-5 to TRBJ2-7; 10 nucleotides match TRBD2. V shed 4 bases and J 7 bases; nucleotides not matched to a gene: 7. Germline V CDR1 and CDR2: MNHEY, SVGAGI. The CDR3 runs 14 residues. CDR3 amino acids: CASSWTGLAKEQYF. The CDR3 coding sequence is TGTGCCAGCAGTTGGACGGGACTAGCGAAAGAGCAGTACTTC.

V and J are TRBV4-2 and TRBJ1-1, with TRBD1 matching 7 bases. This CDR3 comprises 16 residues. Trimming took 1 base from V and 5 from J; bases not matched to a gene: 10. Germline V CDR1 and CDR2: LGHNA, YNFKEQ. CDR3 protein: CASSQGEKTGTTEAFF. The CDR3 nucleotides are TGTGCCAGCAGCCAAGGGGAAAAGACAGGGACGACTGAAGCTTTCTTT.

The gene calls are TRBV12-2 and TRBJ2-1; the table's TRBD2 call for D was not verified on the DNA. TRBV12-2 is flagged as a pseudogene. The CDR3 spans 14 residues. This CDR3 is CASRLEAGRNEQFF. CDR3 coding DNA: TGTGCAAGTCGCTTAGAGGCGGGAAGGAATGAGCAGTTCTTC.

The gene calls are TRBV18 and TRBJ1-1; maybe TRBD1 (6 bases). Germline CDR1 reads KGHSH; CDR2 reads LQKENI. This CDR3 has 13 residues. V shed 6 bases and J shed 3 bases, with 11 bases lying between them. The CDR3 here is CASSSGVDTEAFF. The CDR3 region has the DNA TGTGCCAGCTCTTCAGGGGTAGACACTGAAGCTTTCTTT.

The chain uses TRBV5-6 and TRBJ2-1; D possibly corresponds to TRBD2 (5 bases). The V gene lost 4 bases and the J gene lost 3 bases, with 14 bases spanning the gap. Germline lookup yields CDR1 SGHDT and CDR2 YYEEEE. The CDR3 runs to 15 residues. The CDR3 bases are TGTGCCAGCAGCGATAGCGAGAAAATCTACAATGAGCAGTTCTTC. It encodes CASSDSEKIYNEQFF.

The rearrangement joins TRBV13 to TRBJ2-2; TRBD2 matches 15 bases. CDR1 PRHDT and CDR2 FYEKMQ come from the germline V gene (reference sequence). There are 19 residues in the CDR3. J was trimmed by 5 bases and V by 5 bases; bases with no gene match: 12. Written as DNA, the CDR3 is TGTGCCAGCAGCCCCGGACTAGCGGGAGGGCCTAGGCGGACCGGGGAGCTGTTTTTT. Amino acids: CASSPGLAGGPRRTGELFF.

The CDR3 DNA reads as TGCGCCAGCAGCTTCCGGGGGGAGGATACGCAGTATTTT. This encodes CASSFRGEDTQYF. V gene TRBV5-1 combines with J gene TRBJ2-3; 7 bases are a match to TRBD2. The CDR3 loop spans 13 amino acids. The ends lost 2 bases at V and 6 bases at J; junction bases unmatched: 3. Germline-derived CDR1 and CDR2 are SGHRS and YFSETQ. Supplemented by reference TRBV5-1 and TRBJ2-3, the full variable domain reads KAGVTQTPRYLIKTRGQQVTLSCSPISGHRSVSWYQQTPGQGLQFLFEYFSETQRNKGNFPGRFSGRQFSNSRSEMNVSTLELGDSALYLCASSFRGEDTQYFGPGTRLTVL.

V gene TRBV4-1 combines with J gene TRBJ1-1; 7 bases fit TRBD1. The CDR3 covers 19 residues. The germline V gene has CDR1 MGHRA and CDR2 YSYEKL. V dropped 1 base and J dropped 0; count of bases not matched to a gene: 14. CDR3 bases: TGCGCCAGCAGCCAAGGACCTATGGGGACACAGGGGATGAACACTGAAGCTTTCTTT. Protein product: CASSQGPMGTQGMNTEAFF.

This clone was seen a single time. The chain joins TRBV29-1 to TRBJ1-3; D remains ambiguous. The CDR3 consists of 14 residues. Germline assignment: CDR1 SQVTM and CDR2 ANQGSEA. With 4 bases removed from V and 0 bases from J, the gap between germline ends came to 10 bases. This CDR3 is CSVAVVSSGNTIYF. Written as DNA, the CDR3 is TGCAGCGTTGCCGTAGTGAGCTCTGGAAACACCATATATTTT.

This chain links TRBV5-4 with TRBJ1-2, with D unclear. This CDR3 has 15 residues. Germline assignment: CDR1 SGHNT and CDR2 YYREEE (reference sequence). Trimming removed 4 bases from V and 0 bases from J, with 13 bases in between. The CDR3 DNA reads as TGTGCCAGCAGCCCCGGACGGGGATCTAACTATGGCTACACCTTC. Its protein product is CASSPGRGSNYGYTF.